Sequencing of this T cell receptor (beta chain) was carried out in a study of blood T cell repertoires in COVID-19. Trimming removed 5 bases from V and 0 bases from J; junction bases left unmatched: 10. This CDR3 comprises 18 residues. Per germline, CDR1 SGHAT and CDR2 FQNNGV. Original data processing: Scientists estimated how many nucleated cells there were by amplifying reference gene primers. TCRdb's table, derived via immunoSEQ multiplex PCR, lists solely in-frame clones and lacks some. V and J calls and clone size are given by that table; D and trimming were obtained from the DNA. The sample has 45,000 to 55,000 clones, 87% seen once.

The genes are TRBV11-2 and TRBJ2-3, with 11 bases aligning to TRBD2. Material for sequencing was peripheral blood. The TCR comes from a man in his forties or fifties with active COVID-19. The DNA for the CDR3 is TGTGCCAGCAGCCGGGGGGATCTAGCGGGAGGCAGCACAGATACGCAGTATTTT. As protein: CASSRGDLAGGSTDTQYF.